These 17 T cell receptor beta chains were sequenced from one sample in a study of shared clonotypes between healthy human individuals. Using immunoSEQ multiplex PCR, the repertoire was profiled, and TCRdb retains in-frame clones only, with some absent. The data contain over a million clones, approximately 98% of them singletons. Sequenced: naive CD4+ T cells sorted from blood. The subset is: CD45RA+ positively selected. The receptors derive from a man aged 25-45 years in good health.

This chain joins TRBV29-1 and TRBJ1-1, with D possibly being TRBD1 (5 bases). Trimming took off 4 bases at V and 6 bases at J, with 12 bases between the two ends. In germline, CDR1 is SQVTM, CDR2 ANQGSEA. The CDR3 totals 12 residues. The CDR3 region has the DNA TGCAGCGTTGGCGGGGCGTCGGCTGAAGCTTTCTTT. It encodes CSVGGASAEAFF.

This chain links TRBV18 with TRBJ1-4; D call uncertain. V shed 1 base and J shed 0 bases, with 9 bases lying between them. The CDR3 runs to 16 residues. Looked up from germline, CDR1 is KGHSH and CDR2 is LQKENI. The CDR3 DNA sequence: TGTGCCAGCTCACCACTGAGACAAGCAACTAATGAAAAACTGTTTTTT. Translating it yields CASSPLRQATNEKLFF. The full variable domain, with the rest looked up from reference TRBV18 and TRBJ1-4, is NAGVMQNPRHLVRRRGQEARLRCSPMKGHSHVYWYRQLPEEGLKFMVYLQKENIIDESGMPKERFSAEFPKEGPSILRIQQVVRGDSAAYFCASSPLRQATNEKLFFGSGTQLSVL.

CDR3 amino acids: CASSRDPHSNQPQHF. The CDR3 DNA reads TGTGCCAGCAGCCGGGACCCTCATAGCAATCAGCCCCAGCATTTT. The chain recombines TRBV5-4 with TRBJ1-5, with a tentative D call TRBD1 (5 bases). Trimming took 4 bases from V and 0 from J, leaving 11 bases between them. The CDR3 consists of 15 residues. From germline, CDR1 is SGHNT and CDR2 YYREEE (reference sequence).

The chain is built from TRBV7-9 and TRBJ2-1; no definite D call. Per germline, CDR1 SEHNR and CDR2 FQNEAQ (reference sequence). V was cut by 2 bases and J by 0 bases, with 11 bases left in between. The CDR3 runs to 16 residues. DNA of the CDR3: TGTGCCAGCAGCTTAATTCGTGGGGACTCCTACAATGAGCAGTTCTTC. This codes for CASSLIRGDSYNEQFF.

Comments on this clone: Distinct nucleotide sequences in the sample also encode this CDR3. The rearrangement uses TRBV5-1 and TRBJ2-3; D ambiguous. The CDR3 is 13 amino acids. Germline assignment: CDR1 SGHRS and CDR2 YFSETQ. The ends were cut back, 0 bases at V and 2 bases at J, with 4 bases in the middle. Here the CDR3 reads CASSLEVTDTQYF. Here the CDR3 DNA reads TGCGCCAGCAGCTTGGAGGTCACAGATACGCAGTATTTT.

Comment on this clone: The sample has other DNA sequences that encode this CDR3 too. The chain employs TRBV18 and TRBJ2-1; D is perhaps TRBD1 or TRBD2 (5 bases each). V shed 4 bases and J shed 0 bases, with 7 bases lying between them. The CDR3 is 14 amino acids. The germline CDR1 and CDR2 sequences are KGHSH and LQKENI. CDR3 in amino acids: CASSRGVSYNEQFF. The CDR3 DNA sequence: TGTGCCAGCTCACGAGGGGTCTCCTACAATGAGCAGTTCTTC.

The chain has TRBV4-3 and TRBJ1-5; no reliable D call. Germline V gives CDR1 LGHNA, CDR2 YSLEER. The CDR3 contains 13 residues. The V and J ends lost 0 bases and 6 bases respectively, with 6 bases between them. CDR3 protein: CASSQDRRQPQHF. CDR3 nucleotides: TGCGCCAGCAGCCAAGATCGGCGTCAGCCCCAGCATTTT.

The V gene is TRBV19, the J gene TRBJ1-3; D may be TRBD1 (6 bases). The CDR3 contains 15 residues. V shed 4 bases and J shed 0 bases, with 10 bases lying between them. The V gene's germline CDR1 is LNHDA and CDR2 SQIVND (reference sequence). This CDR3 reads CASSTQGTSGNTIYF. CDR3 DNA sequence: TGTGCCAGTAGTACACAGGGAACCTCTGGAAACACCATATATTTT.

This chain uses TRBV15 with TRBJ2-5; D might be TRBD1 (5 bases). The V and J ends lost 0 bases and 2 bases respectively, with 19 bases between them. Germline loops: CDR1 LNHNV, CDR2 YYDKDF (reference sequence). The CDR3 runs to 18 residues. The CDR3 nucleotides read TGTGCCACCAGCAGAGATCTATGGGGCGCTCCCTTTCAAGAGACCCAGTACTTC. Encoded protein: CATSRDLWGAPFQETQYF.

This clone showed up just once. The CDR3 DNA reads as TGTGCCAGTAGCAGGGCCGGAGAGACCCAGTACTTC. Amino acid sequence: CASSRAGETQYF. The gene calls are TRBV19 and TRBJ2-5; possible D gene TRBD1, 5 bases. With 6 bases removed from V and 4 bases from J, the gap between germline ends came to 9 bases. Per the germline V gene, CDR1 is LNHDA and CDR2 is SQIVND (reference sequence). CDR3 length: 12 amino acids.

This clone was observed once. The chain is built from TRBV11-3 and TRBJ1-1, with 7 nucleotides matching TRBD1. The germline CDR1 and CDR2 sequences are SGHNT and YENEEA. The CDR3 has 15 amino acids. J lost 1 base, V lost 1 base, and 3 bases had no gene match. CDR3 protein: CASSLGGQSNTEAFF. In DNA, the CDR3 is TGTGCCAGCAGCTTAGGGGGACAGTCGAACACTGAAGCTTTCTTT.

As regards this clone: The sample carries other DNA sequences with the same CDR3. V gene TRBV5-4 combines with J gene TRBJ2-3; 10 nucleotides align to TRBD2. Trimming at V came to 1 base and at J to 0 bases, leaving 2 bases not matched to a gene. The CDR3 consists of 16 residues. Germline CDR1 reads SGHNT; CDR2 reads YYREEE (reference sequence). The CDR3 DNA reads TGTGCCAGCAGCTTGAGGACTAGCGGAAGCACAGATACGCAGTATTTT. It encodes CASSLRTSGSTDTQYF.

V and J are TRBV6-1 and TRBJ2-3; TRBD2 matches at 10 bases. This CDR3 spans 15 amino acids. The trim removed 6 bases at V and 2 bases at J, leaving 5 bases unmatched. Germline V gene lookup returns CDR1 MNHNS and CDR2 SASEGT. Written as DNA, the CDR3 is TGTGCCAGCAGGATAGCGGGAGGAATCACAGATACGCAGTATTTT. Translating gives CASRIAGGITDTQYF.

The CDR3 loop is CASSPQAGLEYNEQFF. CDR3 nucleotides: TGTGCCAGCTCACCACAAGCGGGACTAGAATACAATGAGCAGTTCTTC. V and J are TRBV18 and TRBJ2-1, with 8 bases identical to TRBD2. The J segment lost 4 bases and the V segment lost 1 base, leaving 6 bases of the junction unmatched. Per the germline V gene, CDR1 is KGHSH and CDR2 is LQKENI. The CDR3 is made up of 16 amino acids.

The chain joins TRBV10-3 to TRBJ1-4; 8 bases map to TRBD1. The CDR3 consists of 15 residues. Trimming cost V 2 bases and J 7 bases; bases outside gene matches: 6. Per germline, CDR1 ENHRY and CDR2 SYGVKD. The CDR3: CAISEGQGNTEKLFF. CDR3 DNA sequence: TGTGCCATCAGTGAGGGACAGGGAAATACTGAAAAACTGTTTTTT.

The CDR3 reads CASSLEAGRNQPQHF. CDR3 coding DNA: TGCGCCAGCAGCTTGGAGGCCGGCCGCAATCAGCCCCAGCATTTT. This chain connects TRBV5-1 to TRBJ1-5; no reliable D call. Per germline, CDR1 SGHRS and CDR2 YFSETQ. Trimming cost V 0 bases and J 2 bases, with 9 bases left between them. This CDR3 has 15 residues.

The chain combines TRBV7-2 with TRBJ1-5, with D perhaps TRBD1 (6 bases). The CDR3 runs to 15 residues. Trimming cost V 1 base and J 2 bases, with 9 bases left between them. Looked up from germline, CDR1 is SGHTA and CDR2 is FQGNSA. The CDR3 nucleotides read TGTGCCAGCAGCTTAGTACGGACAGGCAATCAGCCCCAGCATTTT. Amino acids: CASSLVRTGNQPQHF. Full variable domain (rest looked up from reference TRBV7-2 and TRBJ1-5): GAGVSQSPSNKVTEKGKDVELRCDPISGHTALYWYRQSLGQGLEFLIYFQGNSAPDKSGLPSDRFSAERTGGSVSTLTIQRTQQEDSAVYLCASSLVRTGNQPQHFGDGTRLSIL.